This T cell receptor beta chain appears in the sequencing data of a study of blood T cell repertoires in COVID-19. About the study: The United States, Italy and Spain provided the acute and convalescent COVID-19 samples. Sources were T cells, B-cell-depleted T cells, or PBMCs; the material itself was cDNA or gDNA.

Per the authors' pipeline: By means of reference gene primer amplification, nucleated cell counts were estimated. Profiling relied on immunoSEQ multiplex PCR, and the TCRdb table lists in-frame clones only, not all of them. V, J and clone size derive from that table, while D and trimming were established from the DNA sequence. The table has around 100,000 clones, less than 90% seen once; the top ten hold approximately 1.7%. The origin of this receptor is a man older than 75 with acute or convalescent COVID-19. The sample was peripheral blood.

The CDR3 DNA is TGTGCCACGGGACAGGATCTAGCCAAAAACATTCAGTACTTC. It codes for CATGQDLAKNIQYF. This rearrangement joins TRBV6-5 to TRBJ2-4; 8 positions match TRBD1. V lost 10 bases and J lost 0; bases outside the gene matches: 5. Germline CDR1 MNHEY, CDR2 SVGAGI. The CDR3 is 14 amino acids.